Below are 23 T cell receptor beta chains sequenced from a single sample in a study of control samples from healthy donors and cancer patients. The method was immunoSEQ multiplex PCR; TCRdb's version includes in-frame clones alone and lacks a portion of them. The repertoire holds roughly 100,000 clones, with 83% as singletons. Sequenced: blood. These receptors all come from a woman in her forties or fifties in good health.

The chain couples TRBV25-1 to TRBJ2-3, with no clear D. Germline V gene data show CDR1 as MGHDK and CDR2 as SYGVNS. Trimming left V 3 bases short and J 2 bases short, with 9 bases between. The CDR3 contains 14 residues. The CDR3 coding sequence is TGTGCCAGCAGTGATTCTCCCCACACAGATACGCAGTATTTT. It encodes CASSDSPHTDTQYF.

This clone was observed once. V and J are TRBV6-6 and TRBJ2-2; D possibly corresponds to TRBD1 (6 bases). Germline V gene lookup returns CDR1 MNHNY and CDR2 SVGAGI (reference sequence). The CDR3 has 16 amino acids. V was trimmed by 4 bases and J by 7 bases, leaving 19 bases between them. Here the CDR3 reads CASSSPQGPRGGELFF. DNA for the CDR3: TGTGCCAGCAGTTCCCCCCAGGGGCCGAGGGGCGGGGAGCTGTTTTTT.

This clone has a single count. The chain uses TRBV19 and TRBJ1-3; 9 bases align to TRBD1. Per germline, CDR1 LNHDA and CDR2 SQIVND (reference sequence). There are 17 residues in the CDR3. With V trimmed by 5 bases and J by 0 bases, 8 bases remained unmatched. The CDR3 DNA follows: TGTGCCAGTAGTTCGGACAGGGGCAGCGTCTCTGGAAACACCATATATTTT. Translated: CASSSDRGSVSGNTIYF.

The chain recombines TRBV28 with TRBJ1-4, with 7 bases fitting TRBD1. Germline CDR1 is MDHEN and CDR2 is SYDVKM. The CDR3 is 15 amino acids. Trimming removed 2 bases from V and 8 bases from J; junction bases left unmatched: 8. The CDR3 loop is CASSLPGTAEEKLFF. The CDR3 region has the DNA TGTGCCAGCAGTTTACCAGGGACAGCTGAGGAAAAACTGTTTTTT.

This clone was observed a single time. CDR3 DNA sequence: TGTGCCAGCAGCTTAAGCGGGAGTTCGAACAATGAGCAGTTCTTC. Residues: CASSLSGSSNNEQFF. The chain couples TRBV7-2 to TRBJ2-1, with 8 bases matching TRBD2. This CDR3 comprises 15 residues. The V and J ends lost 2 bases and 5 bases, in that order; junction bases with no gene match: 5. CDR1 is SGHTA, CDR2 FQGNSA, per germline.

V and J are TRBV27 and TRBJ1-2; TRBD1 might be the D (6 bases). Trimming pared 5 bases from V and 7 bases from J, leaving 17 bases between. The CDR3 loop spans 14 amino acids. Germline CDR1 is MNHEY and CDR2 is SMNVEV (reference sequence). CDR3 nucleotide sequence: TGTGCCAGCAGTCTTGGGGCAGGGGATCGTGGCTACACCTTC. Protein product: CASSLGAGDRGYTF.

About this clone itself: The junction shows a germline mismatch at one end, possibly a read error. The V gene is TRBV7-9, the J gene TRBJ1-6; D possibly corresponds to TRBD1 (6 bases). The CDR3 spans 15 residues. CDR1 and CDR2 from the germline V gene are SEHNR and FQNEAQ (reference sequence). The CDR3 reads CASSLSRGVDSSLHF. CDR3 nucleotide sequence: TGTGCCAGCAGCTTAAGTAGGGGGGTTGATTCATCCCTCCACTTT. Full variable domain (outside the CDR3, taken from reference TRBV7-9 and TRBJ1-6): DTGVSQNPRHKITKRGQNVTFRCDPISEHNRLYWYRQTLGQGPEFLTYFQNEAQLEKSRLLSDRFSAERPKGSFSTLEIQRTEQGDSAMYLCASSLSRGVDSSLHFGNGTRLTVT.

This sequence joins TRBV6-6 and TRBJ1-4, with D maybe TRBD1 (5 bases). Trimming took off 2 bases at V and 5 bases at J, with 9 bases between the two ends. There are 14 residues in the CDR3. Germline CDR1 reads MNHNY; CDR2 reads SVGAGI (reference sequence). The CDR3 reads CASSYGTTNEKLFF. The CDR3 DNA sequence: TGTGCCAGCAGTTACGGGACCACCAATGAAAAACTGTTTTTT.

V usage is TRBV5-8 and J usage is TRBJ2-4; the D is unclear. Germline V lookup: CDR1 SGHTS, CDR2 YDEGEE. With 1 base removed from V and 0 bases from J, the gap between germline ends came to 8 bases. The CDR3 is 15 residues long. CDR3 loop: CASSLLDIAKNIQYF. The DNA for the CDR3 is TGTGCCAGCAGCTTGCTAGATATAGCCAAAAACATTCAGTACTTC.

This chain connects TRBV5-6 to TRBJ2-7; TRBD1 might be the D (5 bases). This CDR3 region has 12 residues. Germline loops: CDR1 SGHDT, CDR2 YYEEEE. V shed 0 bases and J shed 6 bases, with 7 bases lying between them. In DNA form, the CDR3 reads TGTGCCAGCAGCTTGGGTAGGGGCGAGCAGTACTTC. Its protein product is CASSLGRGEQYF.

The rearrangement joins TRBV11-3 to TRBJ1-1, with D perhaps TRBD1 (6 bases). There are 14 residues in the CDR3. Between the trimmed V and J ends, which lost 5 bases and 3 bases, there was a span of 13 bases. From germline, CDR1 is SGHNT and CDR2 YENEEA. CDR3 loop: CASSRDNLYTEAFF. In nucleotides, the CDR3 is TGTGCCAGCAGCCGGGACAACTTGTACACTGAAGCTTTCTTT.

V is TRBV28 and J is TRBJ2-5; 9 bases are shared with TRBD1. The trim removed 4 bases at V and 3 bases at J, leaving 3 bases unmatched. Germline CDR1 MDHEN, CDR2 SYDVKM. The CDR3 runs 14 residues. CDR3 coding DNA: TGTGCCAGCAGTTCTAGGGACAGGGAAGAGACCCAGTACTTC. Translated, it gives CASSSRDREETQYF.

The gene calls are TRBV7-2 and TRBJ1-5; unclear D gene. The germline V gene has CDR1 SGHTA and CDR2 FQGNSA. V gave up 3 bases and J gave up 1 base, with 4 bases separating them. The CDR3 is 13 residues long. CDR3 protein: CASSFDSNQPQHF. For the CDR3, the DNA is TGTGCCAGCAGCTTTGACAGCAATCAGCCCCAGCATTTT.

Ten or more counts support this clone. The rearrangement uses TRBV28 and TRBJ2-7; perhaps TRBD2 as D (5 bases). Germline CDR1 MDHEN, CDR2 SYDVKM. With 6 bases removed from V and 6 bases from J, the gap between germline ends came to 12 bases. This CDR3 has 12 residues. DNA of the CDR3: TGTGCCAGCAGCGGGGATGCCCGCGAGCAGTACTTC. This gives the protein CASSGDAREQYF. The variable domain in full, with the rest retrieved from reference TRBV28 and TRBJ2-7, is DVKVTQSSRYLVKRTGEKVFLECVQDMDHENMFWYRQDPGLGLRLIYFSYDVKMKEKGDIPEGYSVSREKKERFSLILESASTNQTSMYLCASSGDAREQYFGPGTRLTVT.

This chain uses TRBV5-6 with TRBJ1-1; 9 bases line up with TRBD1. The CDR3 extends over 16 amino acids. Losses at the gene ends were 3 bases for V and 3 bases for J; bases not matched to a gene: 9. CDR1 and CDR2 (germline): SGHDT, YYEEEE. DNA for the CDR3: TGTGCCAGCAGCTGGGCGACAGGGGGTGTGGACACTGAAGCTTTCTTT. It translates to CASSWATGGVDTEAFF.

The rearrangement uses TRBV5-1 and TRBJ1-5; D may be TRBD1 (5 bases). Between the trimmed V and J ends, which lost 4 bases and 5 bases, there was a span of 10 bases. CDR1 and CDR2 from the germline V gene are SGHRS and YFSETQ. There are 13 residues in the CDR3. The DNA of the CDR3 is TGCGCCAGCAGCCATACAGGAGATCAGCCCCAGCATTTT. Its protein product is CASSHTGDQPQHF.

The chain joins TRBV4-2 to TRBJ2-7; TRBD2 might be the D (5 bases). CDR3 length: 14 amino acids. Germline values: CDR1 LGHNA, CDR2 YNFKEQ. V was trimmed by 4 bases and J by 0 bases, leaving 10 bases between them. CDR3 in amino acids: CASSPTRGSYEQYF. CDR3 DNA: TGTGCCAGCAGCCCAACCCGGGGCTCCTACGAGCAGTACTTC.

This clone has only a few counts. The chain uses TRBV3-1 (or the pseudogene TRBV3-2) and TRBJ1-3; no reliable D call. Per germline, CDR1 LGHDT and CDR2 YNNKEL (reference sequence). The CDR3 sequence is 14 residues long. V was cut by 4 bases and J by 4 bases, with 11 bases left in between. In DNA, the CDR3 is TGTGCCAGCAGCCGCAGCGGGTACGGAAACACCATATATTTT. It codes for CASSRSGYGNTIYF.

The genes are TRBV27 and TRBJ2-7; the match to TRBD1 covers 8 bases. Germline trimming cut 6 bases from V and 4 bases from J; bases unmatched to any gene: 17. Germline V CDR1 and CDR2: MNHEY, SMNVEV (reference sequence). This CDR3 is built from 17 residues. This CDR3 is CASRKTPGGYEGYEQYF. CDR3 DNA: TGTGCCAGCAGGAAAACCCCAGGGGGCTACGAGGGGTACGAGCAGTACTTC.

A few counts support this clone. The J gene is TRBJ1-5, the V gene TRBV19, with D perhaps TRBD1 (6 bases). The CDR3 contains 16 residues. V was trimmed by 5 bases and J by 3 bases, leaving 17 bases between them. CDR1 LNHDA and CDR2 SQIVND come from the germline V gene (reference sequence). The CDR3 DNA is TGTGCCAGTAGTCGACCGGGACATTGGGACAATCAGCCCCAGCATTTT. Translation: CASSRPGHWDNQPQHF.

This clone was found once. This chain links TRBV6-5 with TRBJ2-7; 9 bases line up with TRBD1. V lost 7 bases and J lost 3; bases outside the gene matches: 7. Germline lookup yields CDR1 MNHEY and CDR2 SVGAGI. This CDR3 contains 14 residues. The CDR3 coding sequence is TGTGCCAGCACCAAGGACAGGGGCGACTACGAGCAGTACTTC. Amino acid sequence: CASTKDRGDYEQYF.

This sequence joins TRBV7-2 and TRBJ2-5, with 12 positions matching TRBD2. The CDR3 length is 15 residues. Germline V lookup: CDR1 SGHTA, CDR2 FQGNSA. J gave up 2 bases and V 4 bases, and 2 bases lay outside the gene matches. CDR3 protein: CASSSTSGRQETQYF. In DNA, the CDR3 is TGTGCCAGCAGCTCGACTAGCGGGAGACAAGAGACCCAGTACTTC.

The rearrangement links TRBV5-8 to TRBJ2-7; D is possibly TRBD2 (6 bases). V gave up 7 bases and J gave up 2 bases, with 13 bases separating them. This CDR3 is built from 13 residues. Germline CDR1 reads SGHTS; CDR2 reads YDEGEE. CDR3 sequence: CASDLSGPYEQYF. The CDR3 bases are TGTGCCAGCGATTTAAGCGGGCCCTACGAGCAGTACTTC.